This T cell receptor (beta chain) was sequenced for a study of T-cell memory formation after mild COVID-19 (dated by TCRdb to about 2021). With respect to the entire study: TCR sequence clusters from the two donors were largely donor specific. The cohort was made up of two young adult volunteers, one female and one male, who were previously healthy. T-cell clones expanding and contracting after mild COVID-19 in two donors were tracked by longitudinal TCRalpha and TCRbeta repertoire sequencing. Overall results and qualifications from the work: Contracting CD4+ clones were found mainly in CM and EM memory subsets, while CD8+ clones were enriched in EMRA. The study covered only a couple of mild cases, and larger cohorts including severe cases with pre-infection samples were considered necessary. Some responding clones were found in pre-infection memory, which suggests that pre-existing cross-reactive memory T cells took part in the SARS-CoV-2 response. SARS-CoV-2 specificity of the second-wave clones peaking on day 37 was not confirmed. From day 15 to 85, contracting clones showed balanced CD4/CD8 phenotypes, whereas a second wave of clones that expanded from day 15 to 37 leaned towards CD4+.

The CDR3 starts with the cysteine, ends with the phenylalanine, and has 15 residues. This entry keeps only the CDR3 DNA: 45 bases, framed from base 1. Between the V and J ends, shortened by 0 bases and 4 bases respectively, the junction contains 14 bases. CDR1 and CDR2, looked up from the germline V gene (reference sequence), are SGHKS and YYEKEE. Sequencing used an Illumina NovaSeq 6000. Using 5'RACE with constant-segment primers, TCRalpha and TCRbeta cDNA libraries were constructed, with sample barcodes and unique molecular identifiers added in the process. Trizol reagent was used to extract RNA from every sample. Libraries were amplified in two PCR steps, with a second sample barcode and Illumina TruSeq adapters added in the second step. The libraries were sequenced on an Illumina NovaSeq using 2 x 150 bp paired-end reads. Concerning the study's data processing: Reads were demultiplexed and collapsed into UMI-guided consensus sequences with migec v1.2.7. Using mixcr v2.1.11, the UMI consensuses were aligned to TRA and TRB V and J templates and assembled into clonotypes. Expanded or contracted clonotypes were those called significant by both edgeR and NoisET, with noise models trained on biological replicates. For edgeR calls, a false discovery rate-adjusted p below 0.01 and a log2 fold-change threshold of 1 were applied. PCA with hierarchical clustering of max-normalized trajectories of the 1000 most abundant clonotypes was used as exploratory dynamics analysis. Each responding clone was given a CD4 or CD8 phenotype based on the CD4+ and CD8+ repertoires, which had been sequenced separately. The public sequencing data were trimmed at Q25 with fastp and processed into clonotypes with MiXCR by TCRdb, which kept only in-frame beta chains. Every CDR3 protein is listed once, alongside the most common genes and DNA of its rows. These V and J calls are TCRdb output, not the study's own analysis. Present in this sample are under 450,000 distinct CDR3 sequences, around a fifth of which were seen just once. The top ten clonotypes cover 20% to 25% of the sample.

Ficoll-Paque density gradient centrifugation was the method used to isolate PBMCs. Note on this clonotype: Its target antigen remains unknown. Base-call qualities are not available, and no considerably larger clone is one nucleotide away.

The sample was PBMCs or a T cell subset sorted from them (not recorded which). This TCR derives from a man aged 18 to 30 who had mild COVID-19 (a few samples of this study predate the infection). The sample titles of this study are shuffled in the database, so cell type and time point are left out; the donor was told from shared clones. The rearranged segments are TRBV5-5 and TRBJ2-7, with the D gene not clear enough to name. The encoded CDR3 is CASSLVATGVYEQYF. DNA sequence: TGTGCCAGCAGCTTGGTGGCCACTGGGGTTTACGAGCAGTACTTC.